This TCR beta chain was sequenced for a study of cytomegalovirus exposure and HLA in healthy donors. As regards this clone: Its antigen is as yet unknown.

J was trimmed by 8 bases and V by 5 bases; bases with no gene match: 9. CDR1 is MNHNS and CDR2 is SASEGT in the germline V gene. This CDR3 region has 14 residues. 60 Vbeta and 13 Jbeta primers were used in PCR. The table came from immunoSEQ multiplex PCR; TCRdb's copy has only in-frame clones and leaves some out. Among 180,000 or so clones listed, around 81% were seen once. Findings of the study overall: Other equally common chains were less clonally expanded than HLA-associated TCR beta chains, a later analysis showed. What was likely a sequencing artifact was a cluster of highly shared sequence variants. TCR beta chains numbering more than 150 were designated cytomegalovirus-associated.

This TCR was sampled from a woman between 18 and 30 years old in good health and CMV-seropositive. The chain recombines TRBV6-1 with TRBJ2-1; 7 bases fit TRBD2. The sample was PBMCs. The CDR3 loop reads CASSQTQTSDEQFF. The CDR3, as DNA: TGTGCCAGCAGTCAAACCCAAACTAGCGATGAGCAGTTCTTC.